The following is a T cell receptor (beta chain) sequence with its context. The antigen is not known. Some clones are missing from TCRdb's copy, which holds only in-frame ones; the method was immunoSEQ multiplex PCR. The sample lists under 40,000 clones, around 94% occurring once. These data come from a study of graft-versus-host responses after intestinal transplantation. Study information: Recipients received multivisceral, liver-intestinal, or isolated intestinal transplants. Every transplant recipient was induced with anti-thymocyte globulin, then maintained on tacrolimus and steroids for around 3 years. Study-wide findings and caveats: In recipient marrow, GvH clones were found, and some appeared first in ileum or blood. Early post-transplant falls in HvG clones accompanied the peak levels of circulating GvH clones.

The germline CDR1 and CDR2 sequences are SGHTA and FQGNSA. Trimming removed 7 bases at V and 8 bases at J, with 20 bases between. The CDR3 is made up of 14 amino acids. Sequencing was performed on PBMCs, taken 16 days after intestinal transplant. This receptor was taken from a human patient who received an intestinal transplant, so some T cells may come from the graft donor. The rearrangement links TRBV7-2 to TRBJ1-2; D uncertain. The CDR3 here is CASTLGRGGGGYTF. The DNA of the CDR3 is TGTGCCAGCACCCTTGGACGGGGAGGTGGCGGCTACACCTTC.